Given below is one TCR beta chain in context. Its matching antigen is unknown. From germline, CDR1 is SGHRS and CDR2 YFSETQ. Trimming removed 9 bases from V and 0 bases from J; junction bases left unmatched: 13. The CDR3 is 17 amino acids. The table came from immunoSEQ multiplex PCR; TCRdb's copy has only in-frame clones and leaves some out. There are some 26,000 clones in the sample; approximately 89% occur only once, and under 0.3% lies in the top ten. The data were obtained in a study of monozygotic twins with cystic fibrosis. Study details: Three micrograms of fragmented DNA underwent roughly 15 PCR cycles for library preparation.

Study results and limitations: Low clonality (median about 0.0095) suggested a mostly naive repertoire.

Sequenced material: blood. The chain is built from TRBV5-1 and TRBJ1-5, with 9 bases fitting TRBD1. The clonotype comes from a girl aged 2 to 9 with cystic fibrosis. The CDR3 loop reads CANNRGPEENSNQPQHF. CDR3 bases: TGCGCCAACAACAGGGGGCCAGAAGAAAATAGCAATCAGCCCCAGCATTTT.